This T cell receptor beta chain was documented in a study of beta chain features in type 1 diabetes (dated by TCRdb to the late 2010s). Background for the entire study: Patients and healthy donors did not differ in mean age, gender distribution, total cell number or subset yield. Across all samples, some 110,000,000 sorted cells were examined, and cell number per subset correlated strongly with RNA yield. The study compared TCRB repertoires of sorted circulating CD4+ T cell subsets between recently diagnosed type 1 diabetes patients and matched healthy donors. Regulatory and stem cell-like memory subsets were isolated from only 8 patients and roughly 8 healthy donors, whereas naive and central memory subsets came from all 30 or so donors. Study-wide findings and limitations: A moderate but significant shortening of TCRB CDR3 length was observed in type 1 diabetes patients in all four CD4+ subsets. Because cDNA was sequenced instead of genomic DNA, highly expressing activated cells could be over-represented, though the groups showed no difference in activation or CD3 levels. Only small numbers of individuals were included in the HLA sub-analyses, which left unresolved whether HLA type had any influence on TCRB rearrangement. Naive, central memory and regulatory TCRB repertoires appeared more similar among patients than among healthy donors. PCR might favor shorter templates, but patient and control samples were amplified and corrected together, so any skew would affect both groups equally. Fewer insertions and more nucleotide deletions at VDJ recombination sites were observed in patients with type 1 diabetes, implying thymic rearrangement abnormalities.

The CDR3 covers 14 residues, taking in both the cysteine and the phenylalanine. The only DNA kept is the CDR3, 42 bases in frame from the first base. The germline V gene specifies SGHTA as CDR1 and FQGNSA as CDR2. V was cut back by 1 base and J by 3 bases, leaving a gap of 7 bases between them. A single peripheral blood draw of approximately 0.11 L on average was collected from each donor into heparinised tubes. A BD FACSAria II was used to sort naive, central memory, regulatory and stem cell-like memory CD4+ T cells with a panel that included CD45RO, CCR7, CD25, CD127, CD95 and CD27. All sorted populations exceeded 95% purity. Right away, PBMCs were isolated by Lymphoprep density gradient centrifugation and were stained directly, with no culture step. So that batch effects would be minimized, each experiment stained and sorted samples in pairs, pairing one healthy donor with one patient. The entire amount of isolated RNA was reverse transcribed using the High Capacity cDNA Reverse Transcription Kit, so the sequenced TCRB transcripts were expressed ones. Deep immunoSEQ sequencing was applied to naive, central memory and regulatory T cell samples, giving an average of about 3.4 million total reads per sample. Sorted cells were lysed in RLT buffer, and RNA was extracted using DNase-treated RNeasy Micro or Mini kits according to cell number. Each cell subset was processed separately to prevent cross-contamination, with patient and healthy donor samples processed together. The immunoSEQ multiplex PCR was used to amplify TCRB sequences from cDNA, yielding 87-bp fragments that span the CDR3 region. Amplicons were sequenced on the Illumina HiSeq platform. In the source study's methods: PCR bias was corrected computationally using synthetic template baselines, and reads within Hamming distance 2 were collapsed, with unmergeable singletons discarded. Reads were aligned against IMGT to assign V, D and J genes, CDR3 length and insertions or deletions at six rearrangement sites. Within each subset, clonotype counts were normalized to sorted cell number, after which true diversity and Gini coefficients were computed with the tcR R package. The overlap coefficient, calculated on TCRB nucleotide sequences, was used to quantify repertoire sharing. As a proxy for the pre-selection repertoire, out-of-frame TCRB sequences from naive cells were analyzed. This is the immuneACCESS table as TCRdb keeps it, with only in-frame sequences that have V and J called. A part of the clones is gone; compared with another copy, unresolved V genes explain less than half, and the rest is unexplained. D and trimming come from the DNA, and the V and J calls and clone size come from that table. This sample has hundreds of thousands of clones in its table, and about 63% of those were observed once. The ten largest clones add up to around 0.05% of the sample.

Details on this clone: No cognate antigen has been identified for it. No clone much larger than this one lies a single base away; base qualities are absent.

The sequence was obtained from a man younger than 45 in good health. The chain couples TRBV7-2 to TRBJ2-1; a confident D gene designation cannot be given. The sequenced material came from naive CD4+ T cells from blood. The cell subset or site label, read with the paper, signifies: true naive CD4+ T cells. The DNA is TGTGCCAGCAGCTTAGGCCCGTTCTACAATGAGCAGTTCTTC. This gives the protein CASSLGPFYNEQFF.